These 21 T cell receptor beta chains were all obtained from the same sample, sequenced in a study of radiotherapy plus CTLA-4 blockade in lung cancer. Sequencing used immunoSEQ multiplex PCR; TCRdb keeps in-frame clones, though not all of them. The sample records about 59,000 clones, about 80% being singletons. Sequencing used peripheral blood, obtained from a patient treated with radiotherapy plus ipilimumab. These receptors all come from a human donor with non-small cell lung cancer whose response to radiotherapy plus ipilimumab could not be evaluated.

The rearrangement joins TRBV25-1 to TRBJ1-5; D gene uncertain. Per germline, CDR1 MGHDK and CDR2 SYGVNS. The CDR3 loop spans 12 amino acids. V dropped 1 base and J dropped 6 bases, with 4 bases sitting between them. The chain's CDR3 is CASSESGQPQHF. CDR3 DNA sequence: TGTGCCAGCAGTGAATCGGGTCAGCCCCAGCATTTT.

The genes are TRBV5-1 and TRBJ2-5, with 7 bases fitting TRBD2. The CDR3 sequence is 16 residues long. Germline V gene sequence: CDR1 SGHRS, CDR2 YFSETQ. Trimming removed 0 bases from V and 5 bases from J; junction bases left unmatched: 10. The DNA of the CDR3 is TGCGCCAGCAGCTTGGGGACCGGGGGAGGGCACGAGACCCAGTACTTC. Protein: CASSLGTGGGHETQYF.

The V and J genes are TRBV5-1 and TRBJ2-7; D possibly corresponds to TRBD2 (6 bases). The CDR3 length is 16 residues. The germline CDR1 and CDR2 sequences are SGHRS and YFSETQ. V gave up 4 bases and J gave up 0 bases, with 17 bases separating them. The CDR3 loop is CASSGGGGSHSYEQYF. The CDR3 DNA is TGCGCCAGCAGCGGGGGAGGAGGGAGCCACTCCTACGAGCAGTACTTC.

The chain couples TRBV7-2 to TRBJ2-5; 8 nucleotides agree with TRBD2. With V trimmed by 11 bases and J by 0 bases, 2 bases remained unmatched. The CDR3 is 12 residues long. Germline loops: CDR1 SGHTA, CDR2 FQGNSA. The CDR3 spells CASGGYQETQYF. Written as DNA, the CDR3 is TGTGCCTCGGGGGGGTACCAAGAGACCCAGTACTTC.

V gene TRBV19 combines with J gene TRBJ2-2; a possible D gene is TRBD1 (6 bases). Germline V lookup: CDR1 LNHDA, CDR2 SQIVND (reference sequence). The CDR3 is 13 amino acids. Trimming cost V 7 bases and J 6 bases, with 12 bases left between them. CDR3 protein: CASMVQGSGELFF. In DNA form, the CDR3 reads TGTGCCAGTATGGTACAGGGATCCGGGGAGCTGTTTTTT.

The genes are TRBV7-9 and TRBJ1-6; no firm D call. The CDR3 has 15 residues. Trimming stripped 6 bases from V and 9 bases from J, with 18 bases between. CDR1 is SEHNR and CDR2 is FQNEAQ in the germline V gene (reference sequence). The CDR3 nucleotides are TGTGCCAGCAGTCCAGGCGCAACGCGTACTTCACCCCTCCACTTT. It specifies CASSPGATRTSPLHF.

The rearrangement uses TRBV6-5 and TRBJ1-2, with TRBD1 as a possible D gene (5 bases). This CDR3 has 13 amino acids. Deletions cut 6 bases from V and 8 bases from J, with 16 bases between. Germline V lookup: CDR1 MNHEY, CDR2 SVGAGI. The CDR3 nucleotides are TGTGCCAGCAGCCCCCTGGGGGGGTACGGCTACACCTTC. Translation gives CASSPLGGYGYTF.

This clone was found once. The J gene is TRBJ2-7, the V gene TRBV10-2, with 12 bases aligning to TRBD1. The germline V gene has CDR1 WSHSY and CDR2 SAAADI. With 10 bases clipped from V and 6 bases from J, the junction kept 7 bases outside the gene matches. This CDR3 has 13 amino acids. The CDR3 loop is CATRGTGGVEQYF. CDR3 bases: TGCGCCACCCGAGGGACAGGGGGCGTCGAGCAGTACTTC.

The rearrangement joins TRBV6-5 to TRBJ2-7; 13 bases are a match to TRBD2. Trimming took 7 bases from V and 4 from J; bases not matched to a gene: 4. CDR1 is MNHEY and CDR2 is SVGAGI in the germline V gene. There are 14 residues in the CDR3. CDR3 DNA sequence: TGTGCCAGCACCAGGGGACTAGCGGGATACGAGCAGTACTTC. Translated, it gives CASTRGLAGYEQYF.

The genes are TRBV30 and TRBJ1-4; D may be TRBD1 (5 bases). Per the germline V gene, CDR1 is GTSNPN and CDR2 is SVGIG (reference sequence). CDR3 size: 15 residues. V was shortened by 0 bases and J by 5 bases, with 13 bases between the two germline ends. Here the CDR3 reads CAWSVIQVQNEKLFF. The CDR3 DNA reads as TGTGCCTGGAGTGTTATACAGGTCCAGAATGAAAAACTGTTTTTT.

The chain combines TRBV5-1 with TRBJ2-1; TRBD2 matches at 9 bases. Trimming removed 0 bases from V and 7 bases from J; junction bases left unmatched: 5. The CDR3 has 15 residues. CDR1 and CDR2 (germline): SGHRS, YFSETQ. The CDR3 protein is CASSLVAGEFNEQFF. The CDR3 DNA reads TGCGCCAGCAGCTTGGTAGCGGGGGAATTTAATGAGCAGTTCTTC.

V usage is TRBV29-1 and J usage is TRBJ2-1; TRBD2 matches at 8 bases. There are 17 residues in the CDR3. Trimming at V came to 4 bases and at J to 0 bases, leaving 11 bases not matched to a gene. Germline V gene data show CDR1 as SQVTM and CDR2 as ANQGSEA. The CDR3 nucleotides read TGCAGCGTTGTTGTAGCTAGCGGGCGGACCTCCTACAATGAGCAGTTCTTC. This translates into CSVVVASGRTSYNEQFF.

V gene TRBV7-9 combines with J gene TRBJ1-2, with TRBD1 identical over 10 bases. Trimming at V came to 1 base and at J to 4 bases, leaving 0 bases not matched to a gene. Germline CDR1 is SEHNR and CDR2 is FQNEAQ (reference sequence). The CDR3 is 14 amino acids. The CDR3 sequence: CASSLGDRGYGYTF. CDR3 in DNA: TGTGCCAGCAGCTTAGGGGACAGGGGCTATGGCTACACCTTC.

This clone was detected only a few times. The chain combines TRBV28 with TRBJ1-1, with 8 bases that match TRBD1. V dropped 4 bases and J dropped 10; count of bases not matched to a gene: 14. Germline V gene lookup returns CDR1 MDHEN and CDR2 SYDVKM. The CDR3 spans 15 residues. CDR3 DNA: TGTGCCAGCAGTTCTACCCGACGGACAGGGTCTGCAGCTTTCTTT. Residues: CASSSTRRTGSAAFF. Drawing the rest from reference TRBV28 and TRBJ1-1, the complete variable domain is DVKVTQSSRYLVKRTGEKVFLECVQDMDHENMFWYRQDPGLGLRLIYFSYDVKMKEKGDIPEGYSVSREKKERFSLILESASTNQTSMYLCASSSTRRTGSAAFFGQGTRLTVV.

The gene calls are TRBV6-5 and TRBJ2-7; the D is unclear. This CDR3 has 10 amino acids. Trimming removed 11 bases from V and 2 bases from J, with 7 bases in between. Per the germline V gene, CDR1 is MNHEY and CDR2 is SVGAGI. The CDR3 is CAGRPYEQYF. DNA of the CDR3: TGTGCCGGGCGACCCTACGAGCAGTACTTC.

This sequence joins TRBV25-1 and TRBJ1-1; TRBD1 agrees at 9 bases. With V trimmed by 7 bases and J by 4 bases, 7 bases remained unmatched. Germline assignment: CDR1 MGHDK and CDR2 SYGVNS. The CDR3 is 14 residues long. CDR3: CASTDRDRVTEAFF. The DNA for the CDR3 is TGTGCCAGCACCGACCGGGACAGGGTCACTGAAGCTTTCTTT.

The chain uses TRBV5-1 and TRBJ2-7, with TRBD1 matching over 7 bases. Germline V lookup: CDR1 SGHRS, CDR2 YFSETQ. V lost 4 bases, J lost 4 bases, and 5 bases stayed unmatched. The CDR3 spans 13 residues. CDR3 region: CASSPGQEYEQYF. The CDR3 coding sequence is TGCGCCAGCAGCCCTGGACAGGAGTACGAGCAGTACTTC.

V gene TRBV5-1 combines with J gene TRBJ2-7, with TRBD1 matching over 9 bases. This CDR3 region has 17 residues. V lost 0 bases and J lost 0; bases outside the gene matches: 7. Germline V CDR1 and CDR2: SGHRS, YFSETQ. In DNA form, the CDR3 reads TGCGCCAGCAGCTTGGAGGGACAGGGACTCCGCTCCTACGAGCAGTACTTC. Translated, it gives CASSLEGQGLRSYEQYF.

The table lists this clone with a count of one. This chain connects TRBV7-2 to TRBJ2-7; no clear D gene. The V gene lost 2 bases and the J gene lost 1 base, with 15 bases spanning the gap. CDR1 and CDR2 from the germline V gene are SGHTA and FQGNSA. This CDR3 comprises 16 residues. The CDR3 here is CASSLSAVAVSYEQYF. Here the CDR3 DNA reads TGTGCCAGCAGCTTATCGGCAGTAGCTGTATCCTACGAGCAGTACTTC.

This chain links TRBV7-9 with TRBJ2-6; 11 bases are a match to TRBD1. This CDR3 has 19 amino acids. With 1 base clipped from V and 0 bases from J, the junction kept 5 bases outside the gene matches. Germline-derived CDR1 and CDR2 are SEHNR and FQNEAQ (reference sequence). The CDR3 region is CASSLVWTGGSSGANVLTF. CDR3 in DNA: TGTGCCAGCAGCTTAGTATGGACAGGGGGCTCCTCTGGGGCCAACGTCCTGACTTTC.

The chain uses TRBV23-1 and TRBJ2-1; 8 positions agree with TRBD2. TRBV23-1 is assigned to the ORF class and has an uncertain function. The CDR3 covers 17 residues. J gave up 3 bases and V 2 bases, and 9 bases lay outside the gene matches. CDR3: CASSQPKRGTLYNEQFF. In nucleotides, the CDR3 is TGCGCCAGCAGTCAACCGAAGCGGGGGACCCTCTACAATGAGCAGTTCTTC.